The following is a T cell receptor beta chain sequence with its context. Germline assignment: CDR1 GTSNPN and CDR2 SVGIG (reference sequence). This CDR3 has 13 amino acids. The V gene lost 2 bases and the J gene lost 11 bases, with 19 bases spanning the gap. The data were produced by immunoSEQ multiplex PCR, yet TCRdb's version contains in-frame clones alone and is incomplete. The sample has fewer than 85,000 clones, 83% seen once. The data stem from a study of blood T cell repertoires in COVID-19. This chain connects TRBV30 to TRBJ2-7; possible D gene TRBD1, 6 bases. This sequence was found in a woman aged 60-70 years with acute or convalescent COVID-19. What was sequenced was peripheral blood. CDR3 nucleotide sequence: TGTGCCTGGAGTAACGGACAGCTGTTTAAAGAGTACTTC. This gives the protein CAWSNGQLFKEYF.